This T cell receptor (beta chain) is drawn from a study of shared clonotypes between healthy human individuals. Study results and caveats: For sorted subsets, rarefaction showed incomplete sequencing despite large depth. The generation probabilities recorded for non-shared clonotypes fell below those of clonotypes shared by all four donors.

In the case of this clone: Its target is not known.

CDR1 and CDR2 (germline): MNHNS, SASEGT. The V gene end was trimmed by 7 bases and the J gene end by 4 bases; junction bases not matched to a gene: 8. This CDR3 spans 14 amino acids. DNA at around 190 ng, roughly 27,000 T cell genomes, went into sorted-subset replicate PCRs. Original processing methods: ImmunoSEQ junction-only sequences lacked quality scores, so their filtering differed. Method: immunoSEQ multiplex PCR; TCRdb's copy keeps in-frame clones and lacks some. V and J calls and clone size are as listed in that table; D and trimming were resolved from the DNA. Of some 350,000 clones in the sample, about 74% were seen once.

The specimen sequenced was memory CD4+ T cells sorted from blood. The sample's subset: CD45RA-negative fraction. The TCR comes from a man younger than 45 in good health. The chain couples TRBV6-1 to TRBJ2-7, with 9 bases lining up with TRBD2. Here the CDR3 reads CASKDSGSLYEQYF. Written as DNA, the CDR3 is TGTGCCAGCAAGGATAGCGGGAGCTTGTACGAGCAGTACTTC.